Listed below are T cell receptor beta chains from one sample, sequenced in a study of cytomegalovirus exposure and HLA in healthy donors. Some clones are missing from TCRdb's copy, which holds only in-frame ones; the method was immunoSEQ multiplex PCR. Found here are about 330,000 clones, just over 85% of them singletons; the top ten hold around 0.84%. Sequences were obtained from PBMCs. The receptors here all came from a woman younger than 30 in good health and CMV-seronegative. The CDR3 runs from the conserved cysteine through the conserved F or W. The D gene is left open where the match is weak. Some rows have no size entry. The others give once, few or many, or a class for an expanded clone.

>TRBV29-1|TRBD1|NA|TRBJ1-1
TGCAGCGTTGACTTGACAGGGACTGAAGCTTTCTTT
CSVDLTGTEAFF
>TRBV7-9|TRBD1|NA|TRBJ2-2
TGTGCCAGCAGCCCAACAGGGGACAGCGCTTCCGGGGAGCTGTTTTTT
CASSPTGDSASGELFF
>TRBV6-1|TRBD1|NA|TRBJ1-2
TGTGCCAGCAGGGTCAACCTCCAGGGGGCGTATGGCTACACCTTC
CASRVNLQGAYGYTF
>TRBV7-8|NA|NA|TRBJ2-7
TGTGCCAGCAGCTTTCCCGCCGGGAACCTAATCTACGAGCAGTACTTC
CASSFPAGNLIYEQYF
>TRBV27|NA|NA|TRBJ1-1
TGTGCCAGCAGTTCAATCGACTCCCCCGGGGGCACTGAAGCTTTCTTT
CASSSIDSPGGTEAFF
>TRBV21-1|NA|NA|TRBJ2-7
TGTGCCAGCAGCAAAGGGGGCAGGTCATCCTACGAGCAGTACTTC
CASSKGGRSSYEQYF
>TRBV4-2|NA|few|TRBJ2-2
TGTGCCAGCAGCCTTCTAAGCGGGGAGCTGTTTTTT
CASSLLSGELFF
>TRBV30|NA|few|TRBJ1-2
TGTGCCTGGAGAACAGTCTATGGCTACACCTTC
CAWRTVYGYTF
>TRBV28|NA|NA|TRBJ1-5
TGTGCCAGCATGCGGGGCGCTTATAGCAATCAGCCCCAGCATTTT
CASMRGAYSNQPQHF
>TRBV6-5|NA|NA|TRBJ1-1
TGTGCCAGCAGTTACTCGGAGCAGAACACTGAAGCTTTCTTT
CASSYSEQNTEAFF
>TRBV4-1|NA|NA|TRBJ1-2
TGCGCCAGCAGCCAAGATTCCACAGATTACTATGGCTACACCTTC
CASSQDSTDYYGYTF
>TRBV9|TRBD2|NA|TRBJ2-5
TGTGCCAGCAGCGTAGGGGGACTAGCGGGAGAAGAGACCCAGTACTTC
CASSVGGLAGEETQYF
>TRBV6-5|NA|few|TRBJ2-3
TGTGCCACCCGTGAGGCCGCAGATACGCAGTATTTT
CATREAADTQYF
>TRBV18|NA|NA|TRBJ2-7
TGTGCCAGCTCACCATCTAGGACAGCCTACGAGCAGTACTTC
CASSPSRTAYEQYF
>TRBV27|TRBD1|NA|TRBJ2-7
TGTGCCAGCAGAACCCCGGACAGGACCTCCTACGAGCAGTACTTC
CASRTPDRTSYEQYF
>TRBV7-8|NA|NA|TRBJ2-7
TGTGCCAGCAGCTTAGGACTCGAGCAGTACTTC
CASSLGLEQYF
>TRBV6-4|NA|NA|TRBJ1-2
TGTGCCAGCAGCCGGGACGGACTATTAGACGGCTACACCTTC
CASSRDGLLDGYTF
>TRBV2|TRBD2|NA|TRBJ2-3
TGTGCCAGCAGTGAAAGACTAGCGGACACAGATACGCAGTATTTT
CASSERLADTDTQYF
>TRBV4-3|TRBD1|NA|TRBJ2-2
TGCGCCAGCAGTTGGGGACAGGGGGCAGCCGGGGAGCTGTTTTTT
CASSWGQGAAGELFF
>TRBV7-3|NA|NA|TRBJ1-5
TGTGCCAGCAGCCCCGAGGAGAGCCGACTTAATAGCAATCAGCCCCAGCATTTT
CASSPEESRLNSNQPQHF
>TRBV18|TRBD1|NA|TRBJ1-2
TGTGCCAGCTCACCACCGGGACAGGCCGATGGCTACACCTTC
CASSPPGQADGYTF
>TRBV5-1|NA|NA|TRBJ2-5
TGCGCCAGCAGCTTGGTCGGAGCCCCAAAGGAAGAGACCCAGTACTTC
CASSLVGAPKEETQYF
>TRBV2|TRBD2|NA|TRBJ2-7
TGTGCCAGCAGTGTGTCGGGAGGCTACGAGCAGTACTTC
CASSVSGGYEQYF